Presented here are 7 T cell receptor beta chains from one specimen sequenced in a study of cytomegalovirus exposure and HLA in healthy donors. The primer mix had 60 Vbeta and 13 Jbeta primers. Assay used: immunoSEQ multiplex PCR; TCRdb lists only in-frame clones, some missing. The sample holds about 130,000 clones. The specimen was PBMCs. The receptors shown here come from a man between 25 and 39 years old in good health and CMV-seronegative.

The DNA of the CDR3 is TGTGCCAGCAGCTTGAGGAGTCGGTACAATGAGCAGTTCTTC. Its protein is CASSLRSRYNEQFF. The chain joins TRBV5-8 to TRBJ2-1; D is uncertain. The CDR3 contains 14 residues. With 1 base removed from V and 4 bases from J, the gap between germline ends came to 9 bases. Germline V lookup: CDR1 SGHTS, CDR2 YDEGEE.

The V and J genes are TRBV10-3 and TRBJ2-7, with TRBD2 identical over 7 bases. CDR3 size: 14 residues. The germline gives CDR1 ENHRY, CDR2 SYGVKD. With V trimmed by 3 bases and J by 5 bases, 7 bases remained unmatched. The CDR3 region is CAISEGDYRHEQYF. CDR3 in DNA: TGTGCCATCAGTGAAGGGGACTACCGACACGAGCAGTACTTC.

V gene TRBV5-1 combines with J gene TRBJ1-1, with D tentatively TRBD1 (5 bases). The germline V gene has CDR1 SGHRS and CDR2 YFSETQ. Trimming left V 4 bases short and J 5 bases short, with 15 bases between. The CDR3 sequence is 14 residues long. In nucleotides, the CDR3 is TGCGCCAGCAGCCCCGGGGGGGAAGGGACTGAAGCTTTCTTT. Its protein is CASSPGGEGTEAFF.

This chain uses TRBV30 with TRBJ2-7; 8 positions match TRBD2. CDR1 is GTSNPN and CDR2 is SVGIG in the germline V gene (reference sequence). J gave up 4 bases and V 2 bases, and 10 bases lay outside the gene matches. The CDR3 loop spans 15 amino acids. This CDR3 reads CAWSPLPAGAYEQYF. In DNA form, the CDR3 reads TGTGCCTGGAGTCCTCTCCCAGCGGGGGCATACGAGCAGTACTTC.

This chain links TRBV6-4 with TRBJ1-1; TRBD1 aligns across 7 bases. Unmatched junction bases numbered 4, after V lost 6 bases and J lost 3 bases. This CDR3 contains 13 residues. Germline V gives CDR1 MRHNA, CDR2 SNTAGT. The CDR3 DNA follows: TGTGCCAGCAGGATGACAGGGCACACTGAAGCTTTCTTT. This codes for CASRMTGHTEAFF.

The rearrangement links TRBV25-1 to TRBJ2-7; 10 bases are a match to TRBD1. Losses at the gene ends were 2 bases for V and 5 bases for J; bases not matched to a gene: 6. The CDR3 consists of 15 residues. Germline CDR1 reads MGHDK; CDR2 reads SYGVNS. CDR3 region: CASSEQGQGRNEQYF. The CDR3 DNA reads as TGTGCCAGCAGTGAACAGGGACAGGGGAGGAACGAGCAGTACTTC.

The V gene is TRBV6-5, the J gene TRBJ2-2, with 8 bases aligning to TRBD2. The CDR3 runs to 13 residues. V lost 2 bases to trimming and J lost 9 bases; unmatched junction nucleotides: 2. Germline V gives CDR1 MNHEY, CDR2 SVGAGI. The CDR3 DNA reads as TGTGCCAGCAGTTACATTAGCGGGAGGGAGCTGTTTTTT. This encodes CASSYISGRELFF.